This is a list of T cell receptor beta chains from one sample in a study of immune evolution from preneoplasia to lung adenocarcinoma. Data came from immunoSEQ multiplex PCR; TCRdb stores just in-frame clones and leaves some out. Of 5,000 or so clones listed, approximately 82% were seen once; the top ten hold roughly 4%. Specimen: FFPE adjacent normal lung tissue. The receptor set was obtained from a person aged 65 to 79 with lung adenocarcinoma. Both conserved end residues are part of each CDR3. The D gene is left open where the match is weak. Only some rows state a clone size, as once, few, many or a class for expanded clones.

CASRHPMGAGELFF,TGTGCCAGCAGACACCCGATGGGGGCCGGGGAGCTGTTTTTT,.,TRBV6-1,TRBJ2-2,.
CASNSGVAVQEQFF,TGTGCCAGCAACTCAGGGGTCGCGGTTCAGGAGCAGTTCTTC,.,TRBV28,TRBJ2-1,.
CSLNRDRVGTEAFF,TGCAGTCTCAACCGGGACAGGGTTGGCACTGAAGCTTTCTTT,.,TRBV29-1,TRBJ1-1,TRBD1
CAWSVMGHEQYF,TGTGCCTGGAGTGTTATGGGACACGAGCAGTACTTC,.,TRBV30,TRBJ2-7,.
CASSSRTGLWETQYF,TGTGCCAGCAGTTCTCGGACAGGGCTGTGGGAGACCCAGTACTTC,few,TRBV28,TRBJ2-5,TRBD1
CASSPLAGETDTQYF,TGTGCCAGCAGTCCGCTAGCGGGGGAGACAGATACGCAGTATTTT,.,TRBV6-4,TRBJ2-3,TRBD2
CAWSKGLSSGNTIYF,TGTGCCTGGAGTAAGGGCCTGAGCTCTGGAAACACCATATATTTT,.,TRBV30,TRBJ1-3,.
CASTGGEDEQYF,TGTGCCAGCACAGGGGGGGAGGACGAGCAGTACTTC,.,TRBV28,TRBJ2-7,.
CASSSNQTGQEFYEQYF,TGTGCCAGCAGCTCGAATCAAACGGGACAGGAGTTCTACGAGCAGTACTTC,once,TRBV7-3,TRBJ2-7,TRBD1
CASNLGVAEAFF,TGTGCCAGTAATTTGGGGGTCGCTGAAGCTTTCTTT,.,TRBV19,TRBJ1-1,.
CASSPKSSGANVLTF,TGTGCCAGCAGCCCCAAGAGCTCTGGGGCCAACGTCCTGACTTTC,once,TRBV5-4,TRBJ2-6,.
CASSHEPAVYGYTF,TGTGCCAGCAGTCACGAACCCGCGGTCTATGGCTACACCTTC,.,TRBV6-6,TRBJ1-2,.
CASTGGRETQYF,TGTGCCAGTACGGGGGGGCGAGAGACCCAGTACTTC,.,TRBV2,TRBJ2-5,TRBD2
CATSRLAGANEQFF,TGTGCCACCAGCAGACTAGCGGGAGCGAATGAGCAGTTCTTC,.,TRBV15,TRBJ2-1,TRBD2
CASSLFYSSYNSPLHF,TGTGCCAGCAGCTTATTTTACAGCTCCTATAATTCACCCCTCCACTTT,.,TRBV7-8,TRBJ1-6,.
CATSRDYGGSGAGELFF,TGTGCCACCAGCAGAGATTACGGCGGGAGTGGGGCCGGGGAGCTGTTTTTT,.,TRBV15,TRBJ2-2,TRBD2
CASNYGAGGSYEQYF,TGTGCCAGCAATTATGGTGCGGGAGGGAGCTACGAGCAGTACTTC,.,TRBV28,TRBJ2-7,TRBD2
CATSREYRITEAFF,TGTGCCACCAGCAGAGAATACAGGATCACTGAAGCTTTCTTT,.,TRBV15,TRBJ1-1,.
CASSLVQGSQGETQYF,TGCGCCAGCAGCTTGGTACAGGGGAGTCAAGGGGAGACCCAGTACTTC,.,TRBV5-1,TRBJ2-5,TRBD1
CAITGGKVSNQPQHF,TGTGCCATAACAGGGGGCAAGGTTAGCAATCAGCCCCAGCATTTT,few,TRBV6-9,TRBJ1-5,TRBD1
CATSRESPHQPQHF,TGTGCCACCAGCAGAGAGTCCCCCCATCAGCCCCAGCATTTT,.,TRBV15,TRBJ1-5,.
CASSYQGNYEQYF,TGTGCCAGCAGTTACCAGGGCAACTACGAGCAGTACTTC,.,TRBV6-6,TRBJ2-7,.
CASSVQAGGMYYGYTF,TGTGCCAGCAGTGTTCAGGCGGGAGGGATGTACTATGGCTACACCTTC,.,TRBV6-1,TRBJ1-2,.
CASSTYSTENYGYTF,TGTGCCAGTAGTACCTACTCGACGGAGAACTATGGCTACACCTTC,once,TRBV19,TRBJ1-2,.
CASSLEGRKPQHF,TGTGCCAGCAGCTTAGAGGGTAGGAAGCCCCAGCATTTT,.,TRBV7-9,TRBJ1-5,.
CAWSVGASTPSAQYF,TGTGCCTGGAGTGTCGGGGCTAGCACCCCCAGTGCCCAGTACTTC,.,TRBV30,TRBJ2-5,.
CASSVGTLNFEQYF,TGTGCCAGCAGCGTCGGGACTCTAAACTTCGAGCAGTACTTC,.,TRBV9,TRBJ2-7,.
CAWSVGGKEQPQHF,TGTGCCTGGAGTGTAGGGGGGAAGGAACAGCCCCAGCATTTT,.,TRBV30,TRBJ1-5,.
CASSLGDRGYEQYF,TGCGCCAGCAGCTTGGGGGACAGGGGATACGAGCAGTACTTC,.,TRBV5-1,TRBJ2-7,TRBD1
CASSSGFTDTQYF,TGTGCCAGTAGCTCAGGGTTTACAGATACGCAGTATTTT,.,TRBV11-3,TRBJ2-3,.
CASSETGEAFF,TGTGCCAGCAGTGAAACCGGTGAAGCTTTCTTT,.,TRBV6-1,TRBJ1-1,.
CASRKRQGISYEQYF,TGTGCCAGCAGAAAGAGACAGGGGATCTCCTACGAGCAGTACTTC,.,TRBV28,TRBJ2-7,TRBD1
CASSGSTGDLKYGYTF,TGTGCCAGCAGTGGGTCGACAGGGGATTTAAAGTATGGCTACACCTTC,.,TRBV28,TRBJ1-2,TRBD1
CASTLNVGLEQYF,TGTGCCAGCACGCTTAATGTGGGTCTCGAGCAGTACTTC,.,TRBV5-8,TRBJ2-7,.
CASQRSRERDNEQFF,TGTGCCTCCCAGAGGTCACGGGAGCGCGACAATGAGCAGTTCTTC,.,TRBV30,TRBJ2-1,.
CASRAGFTDTQYF,TGCGCCAGCAGGGCGGGATTTACAGATACGCAGTATTTT,.,TRBV10-2,TRBJ2-3,.
CASSQDPSTEAFF,TGTGCCAGCAGCCAAGATCCCTCAACTGAAGCTTTCTTT,.,TRBV4-2,TRBJ1-1,.
CASSLGTSGSETQYF,TGTGCCAGCAGCTTAGGGACTAGCGGGAGTGAGACCCAGTACTTC,once,TRBV7-9,TRBJ2-5,TRBD2
CASSQVSPGTQYF,TGCGCCAGCAGCCAAGTAAGCCCGGGTACGCAGTATTTT,once,TRBV4-1,TRBJ2-3,.
CASSPVAGGPRDTQYF,TGTGCCAGCTCACCAGTAGCGGGGGGGCCGAGAGATACGCAGTATTTT,.,TRBV18,TRBJ2-3,TRBD2
CASSLQPGQSYEQYF,TGTGCCAGCAGTTTACAGCCGGGACAGTCCTACGAGCAGTACTTC,.,TRBV27,TRBJ2-7,TRBD1
CASSYAGKGNYGYTF,TGTGCCAGCAGTTACGCGGGGAAGGGAAACTATGGCTACACCTTC,.,TRBV6-5,TRBJ1-2,.
CAGNSDTNYGYTF,TGTGCCGGAAACAGCGATACTAACTATGGCTACACCTTC,.,TRBV25-1,TRBJ1-2,.
CASSRIAGGYYEQYF,TGTGCCAGCAGCCGCATAGCGGGAGGGTACTACGAGCAGTACTTC,.,TRBV5-4,TRBJ2-7,TRBD2
CAWRKQGPPYNEQFF,TGTGCCTGGAGAAAGCAGGGGCCTCCCTACAATGAGCAGTTCTTC,.,TRBV30,TRBJ2-1,.
CASGRDTRNTIYF,TGTGCCAGTGGTCGGGACACACGAAACACCATATATTTT,.,TRBV2,TRBJ1-3,.